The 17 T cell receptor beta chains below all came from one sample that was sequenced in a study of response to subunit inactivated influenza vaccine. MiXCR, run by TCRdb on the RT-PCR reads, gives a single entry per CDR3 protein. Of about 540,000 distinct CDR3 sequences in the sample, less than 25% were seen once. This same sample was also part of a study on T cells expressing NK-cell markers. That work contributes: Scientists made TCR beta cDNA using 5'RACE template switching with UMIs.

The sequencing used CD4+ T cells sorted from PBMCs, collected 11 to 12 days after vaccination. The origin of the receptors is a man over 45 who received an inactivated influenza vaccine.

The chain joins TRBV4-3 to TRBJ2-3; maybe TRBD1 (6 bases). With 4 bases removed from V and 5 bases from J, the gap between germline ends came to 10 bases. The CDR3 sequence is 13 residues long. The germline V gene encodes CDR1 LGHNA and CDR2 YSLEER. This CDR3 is CASSRLTGDTQYF. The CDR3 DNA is TGCGCCAGCAGCCGCTTGACAGGAGATACGCAGTATTTT.

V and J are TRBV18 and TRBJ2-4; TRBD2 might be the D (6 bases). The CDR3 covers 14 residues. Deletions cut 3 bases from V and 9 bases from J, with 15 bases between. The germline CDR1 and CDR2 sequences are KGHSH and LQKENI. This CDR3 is CASSPAGTGGIQYF. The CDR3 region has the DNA TGTGCCAGCTCACCGGCGGGGACCGGGGGCATTCAGTACTTC.

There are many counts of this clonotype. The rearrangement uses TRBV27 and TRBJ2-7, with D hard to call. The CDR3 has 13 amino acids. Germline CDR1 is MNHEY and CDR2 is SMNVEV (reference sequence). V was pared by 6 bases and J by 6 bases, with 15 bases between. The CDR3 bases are TGTGCCAGCAGACCGACTCGCACGGCCGAGCAGTACTTC. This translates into CASRPTRTAEQYF.

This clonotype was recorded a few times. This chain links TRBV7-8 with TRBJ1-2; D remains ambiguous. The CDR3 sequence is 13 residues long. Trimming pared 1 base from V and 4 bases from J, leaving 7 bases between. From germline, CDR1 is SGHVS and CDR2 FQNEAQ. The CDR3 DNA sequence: TGTGCCAGCAGCTTAGACGAGGTCTATGGCTACACCTTC. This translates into CASSLDEVYGYTF.

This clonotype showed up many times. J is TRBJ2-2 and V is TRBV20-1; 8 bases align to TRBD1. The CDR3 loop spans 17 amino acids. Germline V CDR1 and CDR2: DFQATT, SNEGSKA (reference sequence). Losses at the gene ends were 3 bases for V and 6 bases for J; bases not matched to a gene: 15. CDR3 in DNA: TGCAGTGCTAGTCCTTTTAGTTGGACAGGGAGTTCCGGGGAGCTGTTTTTT. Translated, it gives CSASPFSWTGSSGELFF.

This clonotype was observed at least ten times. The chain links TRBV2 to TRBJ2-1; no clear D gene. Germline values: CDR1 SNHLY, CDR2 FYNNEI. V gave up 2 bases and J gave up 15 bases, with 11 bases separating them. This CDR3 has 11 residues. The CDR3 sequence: CASSESFVGFF. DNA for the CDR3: TGTGCCAGCAGTGAATCGTTCGTAGGGTTCTTC. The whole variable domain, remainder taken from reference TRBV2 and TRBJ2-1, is EPEVTQTPSHQVTQMGQEVILRCVPISNHLYFYWYRQILGQKVEFLVSFYNNEISEKSEIFDDQFSVERPDGSNFTLKIRSTKLEDSAMYFCASSESFVGFFGPGTRLTVL.

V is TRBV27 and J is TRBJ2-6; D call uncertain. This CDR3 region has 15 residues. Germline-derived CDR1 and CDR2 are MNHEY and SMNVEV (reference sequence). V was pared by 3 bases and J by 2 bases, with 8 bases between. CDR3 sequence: CASSFGPAGANVLTF. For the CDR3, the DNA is TGTGCCAGCAGTTTTGGCCCGGCTGGGGCCAACGTCCTGACTTTC.

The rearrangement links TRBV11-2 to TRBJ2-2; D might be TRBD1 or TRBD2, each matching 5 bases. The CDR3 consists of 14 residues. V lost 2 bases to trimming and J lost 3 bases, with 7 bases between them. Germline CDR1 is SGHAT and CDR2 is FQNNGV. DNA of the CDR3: TGTGCCAGCAGCTTACTGGGGGACACCGGGGAGCTGTTTTTT. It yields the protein CASSLLGDTGELFF.

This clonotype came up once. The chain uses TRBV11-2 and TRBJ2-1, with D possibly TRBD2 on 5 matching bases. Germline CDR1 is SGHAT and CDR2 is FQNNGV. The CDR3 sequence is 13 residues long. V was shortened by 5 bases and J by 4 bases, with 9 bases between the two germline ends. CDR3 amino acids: CASSPGWYNEQFF. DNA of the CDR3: TGTGCCAGCAGCCCGGGGTGGTACAATGAGCAGTTCTTC.

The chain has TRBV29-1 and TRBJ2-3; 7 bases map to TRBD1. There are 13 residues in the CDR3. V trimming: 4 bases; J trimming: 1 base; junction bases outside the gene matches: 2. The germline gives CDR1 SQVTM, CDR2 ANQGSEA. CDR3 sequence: CSVVTGGTDTQYF. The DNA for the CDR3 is TGCAGCGTTGTAACAGGGGGCACAGATACGCAGTATTTT.

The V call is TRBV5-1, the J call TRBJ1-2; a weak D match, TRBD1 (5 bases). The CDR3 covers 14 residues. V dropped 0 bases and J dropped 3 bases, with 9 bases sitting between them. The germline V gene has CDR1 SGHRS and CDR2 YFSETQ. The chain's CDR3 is CASSLGLGDYGYTF. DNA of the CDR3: TGCGCCAGCAGCTTGGGACTGGGGGACTATGGCTACACCTTC.

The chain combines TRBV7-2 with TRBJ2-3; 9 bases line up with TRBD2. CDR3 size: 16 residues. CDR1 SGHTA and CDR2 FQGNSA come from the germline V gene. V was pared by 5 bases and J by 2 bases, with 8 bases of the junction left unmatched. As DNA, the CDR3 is TGTGCCAGCAGCACAGGACTAGCGAGTTACACAGATACGCAGTATTTT. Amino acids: CASSTGLASYTDTQYF.

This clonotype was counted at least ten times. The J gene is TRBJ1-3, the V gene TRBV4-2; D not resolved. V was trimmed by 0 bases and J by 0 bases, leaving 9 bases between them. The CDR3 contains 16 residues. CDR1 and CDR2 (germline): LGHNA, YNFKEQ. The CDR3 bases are TGTGCCAGCAGCCAAGAGCGGGATTTCTCTGGAAACACCATATATTTT. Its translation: CASSQERDFSGNTIYF.

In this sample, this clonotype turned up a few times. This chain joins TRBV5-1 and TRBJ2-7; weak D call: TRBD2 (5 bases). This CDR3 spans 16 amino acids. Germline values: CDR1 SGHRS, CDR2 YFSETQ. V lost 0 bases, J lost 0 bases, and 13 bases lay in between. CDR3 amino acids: CASSLDYGISSYEQYF. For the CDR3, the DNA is TGCGCCAGCAGCTTGGATTACGGGATCTCCTCCTACGAGCAGTACTTC.

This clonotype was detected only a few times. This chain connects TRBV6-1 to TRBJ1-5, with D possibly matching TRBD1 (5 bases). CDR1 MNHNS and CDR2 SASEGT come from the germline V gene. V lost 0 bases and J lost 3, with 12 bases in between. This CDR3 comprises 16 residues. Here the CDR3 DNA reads TGTGCCAGCAGTGAAGCGCTAGGGGCCTACAATCAGCCCCAGCATTTT. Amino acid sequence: CASSEALGAYNQPQHF.

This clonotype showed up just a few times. The CDR3 loop is CASRRDESGELFF. CDR3 sequence (DNA): TGCGCCAGCCGCAGGGATGAATCCGGGGAGCTGTTTTTT. This rearrangement joins TRBV5-1 to TRBJ2-2; tentatively, D is TRBD1 (5 bases). CDR3 length: 13 amino acids. Germline CDR1 and CDR2: SGHRS and YFSETQ. V gave up 7 bases and J gave up 6 bases, with 13 bases separating them.

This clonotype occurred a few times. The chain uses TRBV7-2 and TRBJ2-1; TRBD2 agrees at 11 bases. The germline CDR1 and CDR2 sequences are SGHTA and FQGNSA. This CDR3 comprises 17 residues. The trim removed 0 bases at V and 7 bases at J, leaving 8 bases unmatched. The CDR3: CASSLALAGGPWNEQFF. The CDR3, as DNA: TGTGCCAGCAGCTTAGCATTAGCGGGAGGGCCCTGGAATGAGCAGTTCTTC.